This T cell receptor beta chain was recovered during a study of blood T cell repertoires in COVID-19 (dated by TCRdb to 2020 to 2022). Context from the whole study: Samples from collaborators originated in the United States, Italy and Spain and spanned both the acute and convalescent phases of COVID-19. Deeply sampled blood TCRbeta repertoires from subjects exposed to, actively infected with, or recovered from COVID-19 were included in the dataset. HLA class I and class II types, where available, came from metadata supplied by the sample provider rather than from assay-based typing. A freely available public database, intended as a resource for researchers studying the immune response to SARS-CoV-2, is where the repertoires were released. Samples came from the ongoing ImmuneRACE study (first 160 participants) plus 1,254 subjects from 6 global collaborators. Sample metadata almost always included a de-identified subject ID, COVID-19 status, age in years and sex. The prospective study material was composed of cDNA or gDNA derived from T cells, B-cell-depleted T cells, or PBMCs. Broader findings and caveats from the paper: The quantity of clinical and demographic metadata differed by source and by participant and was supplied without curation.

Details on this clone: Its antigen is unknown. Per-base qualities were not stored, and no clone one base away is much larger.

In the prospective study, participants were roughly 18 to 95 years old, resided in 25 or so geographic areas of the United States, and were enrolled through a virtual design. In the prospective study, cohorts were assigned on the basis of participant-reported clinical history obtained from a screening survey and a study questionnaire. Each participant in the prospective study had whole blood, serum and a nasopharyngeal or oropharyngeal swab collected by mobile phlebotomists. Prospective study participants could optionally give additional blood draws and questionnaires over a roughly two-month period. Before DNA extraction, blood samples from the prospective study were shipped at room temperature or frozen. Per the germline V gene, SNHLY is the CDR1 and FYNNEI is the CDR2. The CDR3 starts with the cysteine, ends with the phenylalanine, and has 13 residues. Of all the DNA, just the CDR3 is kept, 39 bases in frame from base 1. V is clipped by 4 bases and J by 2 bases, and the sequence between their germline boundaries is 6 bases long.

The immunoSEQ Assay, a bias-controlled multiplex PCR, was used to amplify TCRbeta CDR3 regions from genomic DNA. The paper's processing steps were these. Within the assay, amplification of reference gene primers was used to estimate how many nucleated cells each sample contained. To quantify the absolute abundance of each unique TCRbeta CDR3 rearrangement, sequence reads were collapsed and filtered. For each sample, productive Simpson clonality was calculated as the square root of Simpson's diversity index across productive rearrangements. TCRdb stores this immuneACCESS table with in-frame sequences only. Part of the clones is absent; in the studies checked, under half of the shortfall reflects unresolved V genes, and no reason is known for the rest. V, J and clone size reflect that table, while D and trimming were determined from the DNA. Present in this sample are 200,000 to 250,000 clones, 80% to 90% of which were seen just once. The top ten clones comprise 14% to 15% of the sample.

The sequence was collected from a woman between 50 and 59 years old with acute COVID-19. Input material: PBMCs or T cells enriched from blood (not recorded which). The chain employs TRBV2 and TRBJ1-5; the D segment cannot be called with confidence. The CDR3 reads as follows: CASSGDGNQPQHF. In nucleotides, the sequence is TGTGCCAGCAGTGGAGATGGCAATCAGCCCCAGCATTTT.